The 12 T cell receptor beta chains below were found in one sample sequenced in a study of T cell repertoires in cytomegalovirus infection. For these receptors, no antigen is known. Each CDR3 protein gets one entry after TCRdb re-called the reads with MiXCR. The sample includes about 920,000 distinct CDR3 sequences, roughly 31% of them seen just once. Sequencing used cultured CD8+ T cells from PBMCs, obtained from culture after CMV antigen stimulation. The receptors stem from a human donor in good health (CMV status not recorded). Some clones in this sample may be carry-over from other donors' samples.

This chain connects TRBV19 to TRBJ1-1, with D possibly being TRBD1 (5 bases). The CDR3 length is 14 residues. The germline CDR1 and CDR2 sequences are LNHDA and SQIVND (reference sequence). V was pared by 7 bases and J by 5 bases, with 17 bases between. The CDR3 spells CASTPQTGGTEAFF. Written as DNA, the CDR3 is TGTGCCAGTACCCCCCAGACGGGGGGGACTGAAGCTTTCTTT. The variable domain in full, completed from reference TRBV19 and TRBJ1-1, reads DGGITQSPKYLFRKEGQNVTLSCEQNLNHDAMYWYRQDPGQGLRLIYYSQIVNDFQKGDIAEGYSVSREKKESFPLTVTSAQKNPTAFYLCASTPQTGGTEAFFGQGTRLTVV.

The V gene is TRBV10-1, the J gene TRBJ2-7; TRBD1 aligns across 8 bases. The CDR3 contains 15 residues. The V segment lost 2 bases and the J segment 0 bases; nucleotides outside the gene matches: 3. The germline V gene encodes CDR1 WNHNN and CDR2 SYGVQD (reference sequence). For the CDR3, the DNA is TGCGCCAGCAGTGAGAGGACAGGGATCTCCTACGAGCAGTACTTC. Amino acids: CASSERTGISYEQYF.

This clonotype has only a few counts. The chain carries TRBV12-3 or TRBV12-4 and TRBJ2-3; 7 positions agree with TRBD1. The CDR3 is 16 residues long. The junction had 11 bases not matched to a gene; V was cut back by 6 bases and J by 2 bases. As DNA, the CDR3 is TGTGCCAGCAGCCCTTCCCTGACAGGGTTCACAGATACGCAGTATTTT. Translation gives CASSPSLTGFTDTQYF.

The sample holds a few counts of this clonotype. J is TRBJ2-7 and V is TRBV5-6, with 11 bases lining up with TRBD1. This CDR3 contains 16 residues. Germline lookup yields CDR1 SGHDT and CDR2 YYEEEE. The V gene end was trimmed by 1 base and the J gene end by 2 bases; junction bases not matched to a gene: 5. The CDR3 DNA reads TGTGCCAGCAGCTTGAGGGAGGGACAGGGGGCCTACGAGCAGTACGTC. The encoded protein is CASSLREGQGAYEQYV.

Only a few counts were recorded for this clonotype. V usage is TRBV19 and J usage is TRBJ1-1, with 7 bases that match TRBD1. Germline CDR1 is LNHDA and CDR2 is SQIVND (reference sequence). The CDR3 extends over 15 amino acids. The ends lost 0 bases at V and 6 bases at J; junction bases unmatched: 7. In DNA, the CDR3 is TGTGCCAGTAGTATAGATCTCGGACAGGCGGCTGAAGCTTTCTTT. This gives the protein CASSIDLGQAAEAFF.

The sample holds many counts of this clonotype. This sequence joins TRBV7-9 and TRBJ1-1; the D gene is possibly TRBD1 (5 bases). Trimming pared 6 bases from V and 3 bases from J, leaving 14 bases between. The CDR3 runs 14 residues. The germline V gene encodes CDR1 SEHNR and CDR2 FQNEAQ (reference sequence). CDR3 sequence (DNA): TGTGCCAGCAGTTCCCCTGGGGGGGACACTGAAGCTTTCTTT. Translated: CASSSPGGDTEAFF.

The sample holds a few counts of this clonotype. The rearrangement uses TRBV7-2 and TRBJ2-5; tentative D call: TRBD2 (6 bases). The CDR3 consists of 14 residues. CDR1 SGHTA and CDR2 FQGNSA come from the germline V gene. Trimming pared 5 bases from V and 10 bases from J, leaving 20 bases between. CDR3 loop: CASSPEHYAGSQYF. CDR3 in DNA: TGTGCCAGCAGCCCCGAACACTACGCGGGGAGCCAGTACTTC.

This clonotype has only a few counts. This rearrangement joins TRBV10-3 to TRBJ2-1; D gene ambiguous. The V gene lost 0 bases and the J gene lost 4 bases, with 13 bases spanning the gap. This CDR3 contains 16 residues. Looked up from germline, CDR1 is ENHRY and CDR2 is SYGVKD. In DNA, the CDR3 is TGTGCCATCAGTGAGTCCGACGGTGAAAAGTACAATGAGCAGTTCTTC. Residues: CAISESDGEKYNEQFF.

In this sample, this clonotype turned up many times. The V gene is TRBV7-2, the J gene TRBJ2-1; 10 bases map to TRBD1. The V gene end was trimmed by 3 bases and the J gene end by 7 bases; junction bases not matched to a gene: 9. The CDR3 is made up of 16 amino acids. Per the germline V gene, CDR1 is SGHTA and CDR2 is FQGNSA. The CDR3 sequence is CASSFGTGALVNEQFF. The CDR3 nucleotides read TGTGCCAGCAGCTTCGGGACAGGGGCGTTGGTAAATGAGCAGTTCTTC.

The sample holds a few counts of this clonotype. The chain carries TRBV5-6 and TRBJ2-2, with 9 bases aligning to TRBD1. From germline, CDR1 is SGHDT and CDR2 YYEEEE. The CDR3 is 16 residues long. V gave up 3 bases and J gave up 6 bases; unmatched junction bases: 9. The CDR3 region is CASSSLDRGFAGELFF. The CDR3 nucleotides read TGTGCCAGCAGCTCCCTGGACAGGGGTTTCGCCGGGGAGCTGTTTTTT.

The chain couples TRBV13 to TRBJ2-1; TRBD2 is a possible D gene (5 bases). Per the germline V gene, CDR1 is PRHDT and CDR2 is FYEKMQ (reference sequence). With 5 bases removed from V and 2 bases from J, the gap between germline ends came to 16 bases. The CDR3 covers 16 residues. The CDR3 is CASSRRETRAYNEQFF. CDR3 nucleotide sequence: TGTGCCAGCAGCCGCCGGGAAACACGAGCCTACAATGAGCAGTTCTTC.

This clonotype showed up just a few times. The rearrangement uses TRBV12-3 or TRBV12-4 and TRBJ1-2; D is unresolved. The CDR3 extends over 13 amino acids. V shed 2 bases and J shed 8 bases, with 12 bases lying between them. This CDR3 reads CASSLTVLGGYTF. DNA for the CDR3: TGTGCCAGCAGTTTAACCGTTCTCGGGGGCTACACCTTC.